The rows below give T cell receptor beta chains drawn from one sample of a study of shared clonotypes between healthy human individuals. Profiled with immunoSEQ multiplex PCR; TCRdb holds only in-frame clones, not every one. The sample has roughly 2 million clones; 90% to 97% are singletons. The sequenced sample was naive CD4+ T cells sorted from blood. The receptors were sampled from a young man in good health. Each CDR3 is given with its conserved first and last residue. The D gene is left open where the match is weak. Some rows have no size entry. The others give once, few or many, or a class for an expanded clone.

CDR3nt: TGTGCCAGCTCGCGTGCTGAAGCAGATACGCAGTATTTT
CDR3aa: CASSRAEADTQYF
j_gene: TRBJ2-3
v_gene: TRBV18
abundance: .
d_gene: .

CDR3nt: TGTGCCAGCACCCTTAGCGGGAGGGCCGACGAGCAGTACTTC
CDR3aa: CASTLSGRADEQYF
j_gene: TRBJ2-7
v_gene: TRBV2
abundance: .
d_gene: TRBD2

CDR3nt: TGTGCCAGCAGCTTGCAGGGTGATTCACCCCTCCACTTT
CDR3aa: CASSLQGDSPLHF
j_gene: TRBJ1-6
v_gene: TRBV5-4
abundance: few
d_gene: .

CDR3nt: TGTGCCAGCAGCTTAGGACTAGCGGGAGGATCCGGGGAGCTGTTTTTT
CDR3aa: CASSLGLAGGSGELFF
j_gene: TRBJ2-2
v_gene: TRBV11-3
abundance: once
d_gene: TRBD2

CDR3nt: TGTGCCAGCAGTGAAGCGCGGGGACTTCTTAACTATGGCTACACCTTC
CDR3aa: CASSEARGLLNYGYTF
j_gene: TRBJ1-2
v_gene: TRBV2
abundance: .
d_gene: .

CDR3nt: TGTGCCACCAGCAGAGATCGAGCAGGGTACGAGCAGTACTTC
CDR3aa: CATSRDRAGYEQYF
j_gene: TRBJ2-7
v_gene: TRBV15
abundance: once
d_gene: .

CDR3nt: TGTGCCATCAGTGAGGTGCCCAACGGCTACGAGCAGTACTTC
CDR3aa: CAISEVPNGYEQYF
j_gene: TRBJ2-7
v_gene: TRBV10-3
abundance: .
d_gene: .

CDR3nt: TGCGCCAGCAGTGAGTCCGGACCGCGAGAGACCCAGTACTTC
CDR3aa: CASSESGPRETQYF
j_gene: TRBJ2-5
v_gene: TRBV10-1
abundance: .
d_gene: .

CDR3nt: TGTGCCAGCAGCCTCGGACTAGCGGGCTTCACCGGGGAGCTGTTTTTT
CDR3aa: CASSLGLAGFTGELFF
j_gene: TRBJ2-2
v_gene: TRBV5-6
abundance: .
d_gene: TRBD2

CDR3nt: TGTGCCAGCAGCTCCGGACAGGTCTCTTATGGCTACACCTTC
CDR3aa: CASSSGQVSYGYTF
j_gene: TRBJ1-2
v_gene: TRBV7-6
abundance: .
d_gene: TRBD1

CDR3nt: TGTGCCAGCAGTGAAAGGGGGCCAACTAATGAAAAACTGTTTTTT
CDR3aa: CASSERGPTNEKLFF
j_gene: TRBJ1-4
v_gene: TRBV25-1
abundance: .
d_gene: TRBD1

CDR3nt: TGCGCCAGCAGCCGAAGCCGGGACAGTGGCACTGAAGCTTTCTTT
CDR3aa: CASSRSRDSGTEAFF
j_gene: TRBJ1-1
v_gene: TRBV4-1
abundance: .
d_gene: TRBD1

CDR3nt: TGCGCCAGCAGCCTGCCTGGAGTTCCGGAGTTTACAGATACGCAGTATTTT
CDR3aa: CASSLPGVPEFTDTQYF
j_gene: TRBJ2-3
v_gene: TRBV5-1
abundance: .
d_gene: .

CDR3nt: TGCAGCGACCGCCATGGTCCAGAGACCCAGTACTTC
CDR3aa: CSDRHGPETQYF
j_gene: TRBJ2-5
v_gene: TRBV29-1
abundance: .
d_gene: .

CDR3nt: TGTGCCTGGGGGCGGCAGGGAAATGAAAAACTGTTTTTT
CDR3aa: CAWGRQGNEKLFF
j_gene: TRBJ1-4
v_gene: TRBV30
abundance: .
d_gene: .

CDR3nt: TGCGCCAGCAGCCAAGATAGTCGGGAGACGCGCAATGAGCAGTTCTTC
CDR3aa: CASSQDSRETRNEQFF
j_gene: TRBJ2-1
v_gene: TRBV4-3
abundance: .
d_gene: .

CDR3nt: TGTGCCAGTAGTAGTCAGCCGAACACTGAAGCTTTCTTT
CDR3aa: CASSSQPNTEAFF
j_gene: TRBJ1-1
v_gene: TRBV19
abundance: once
d_gene: .

CDR3nt: TGTGCCAGCAGCCCCCCCGACCGTCTGAACACTGAAGCTTTCTTT
CDR3aa: CASSPPDRLNTEAFF
j_gene: TRBJ1-1
v_gene: TRBV7-3
abundance: .
d_gene: .

CDR3nt: TGTGCCAGTAGTCCCGGACTAGCGGAAGGGGCCTCCTACGAGCAGTACTTC
CDR3aa: CASSPGLAEGASYEQYF
j_gene: TRBJ2-7
v_gene: TRBV19
abundance: .
d_gene: TRBD2

CDR3nt: TGTGCCAGCAGCCTGCAGGGTGAGAGTCAGCCCCAGCATTTT
CDR3aa: CASSLQGESQPQHF
j_gene: TRBJ1-5
v_gene: TRBV5-6
abundance: .
d_gene: .

CDR3nt: TGTGCCAGCAGCCGCCCCAGGGGTGCGGGTCAGCCCCAGCATTTT
CDR3aa: CASSRPRGAGQPQHF
j_gene: TRBJ1-5
v_gene: TRBV28
abundance: .
d_gene: .

CDR3nt: TGTGCCAGCAGAGAATTGGGCCTTGGCTACACCTTC
CDR3aa: CASRELGLGYTF
j_gene: TRBJ1-2
v_gene: TRBV6-5
abundance: .
d_gene: .

CDR3nt: TGTGCCAGCAGCGATAGCGGGAGTATCTATGAGCAGTTCTTC
CDR3aa: CASSDSGSIYEQFF
j_gene: TRBJ2-1
v_gene: TRBV9
abundance: .
d_gene: TRBD2

CDR3nt: TGTGCCAGCAGCTTAGGGGGGTTCTGGGACAGTCGGGACTATGGCTACACCTTC
CDR3aa: CASSLGGFWDSRDYGYTF
j_gene: TRBJ1-2
v_gene: TRBV7-9
abundance: once
d_gene: TRBD1

CDR3nt: TGTGCCAGCAGTTTACTGGGCCGCCAGGAAGTAGGCTACACCTTC
CDR3aa: CASSLLGRQEVGYTF
j_gene: TRBJ1-2
v_gene: TRBV27
abundance: .
d_gene: .

CDR3nt: TGTGCCAGTAGTAATGTACTAGCGGTTCAAGAGACCCAGTACTTC
CDR3aa: CASSNVLAVQETQYF
j_gene: TRBJ2-5
v_gene: TRBV19
abundance: .
d_gene: TRBD2

CDR3nt: TGTGCCAGCAGGGATAGAGGGGTCAGCTATGGCTACACCTTC
CDR3aa: CASRDRGVSYGYTF
j_gene: TRBJ1-2
v_gene: TRBV6-1
abundance: .
d_gene: .

CDR3nt: TGCGCCAGCAGTGAGTTGGCAGTCGAAGTGGCTTTCTTT
CDR3aa: CASSELAVEVAFF
j_gene: TRBJ1-1
v_gene: TRBV10-2
abundance: .
d_gene: .

CDR3nt: TGTGCCAGCTCACCACAATCGGGAGGGTGGTACGAGCAGTACTTC
CDR3aa: CASSPQSGGWYEQYF
j_gene: TRBJ2-7
v_gene: TRBV18
abundance: .
d_gene: TRBD2

CDR3nt: TGCGCCAGCAGCTCGCAAATTAATCGGGACGAGCAGTACTTC
CDR3aa: CASSSQINRDEQYF
j_gene: TRBJ2-7
v_gene: TRBV5-1
abundance: .
d_gene: .

CDR3nt: TGTGCCAGCAGCTTGCAACATATTAACTATGGCTACACCTTC
CDR3aa: CASSLQHINYGYTF
j_gene: TRBJ1-2
v_gene: TRBV5-5
abundance: .
d_gene: .